This TCR beta chain emerged from a study of T cell repertoires in cytomegalovirus infection. General study results and limits: Identification of carriers of CMV plus the relevant HLA was performed using cumulative public TCR beta family frequency.

This clonotype showed up just a few times. The antigen remains unidentified. TCRdb reprocessed the reads with MiXCR, giving one entry per CDR3 protein. The sample consists of 500,000 to 600,000 distinct CDR3 sequences, more than 15% of them appearing once. Germline CDR1 reads SGHRS; CDR2 reads YFSETQ. V shed 0 bases and J shed 6 bases, with 6 bases lying between them. The CDR3 length is 12 residues. The origin of this receptor is a human donor in good health (CMV status not recorded). Some clones in this sample may be carry-over from other donors' samples. The specimen was CD8+ T cells from PBMCs. This chain uses TRBV5-1 with TRBJ2-5; D is undetermined. CDR3 nucleotide sequence: TGCGCCAGCAGCTTGGACATCCAGACCCAGTACTTC. As protein: CASSLDIQTQYF.